The subject of this entry is one T cell receptor beta chain. The sample originates from a study of control samples from healthy donors and cancer patients. Trimming stripped 5 bases from V and 4 bases from J, with 9 bases between. CDR1 and CDR2 from the germline V gene are ENHRY and SYGVKD. This CDR3 has 13 residues. Data came from immunoSEQ multiplex PCR; TCRdb stores just in-frame clones and leaves some out. The repertoire holds approximately 140,000 clones, with roughly 93% as singletons. The specimen sequenced was blood. The source is a man younger than 35 in good health. The V call is TRBV10-3, the J call TRBJ1-5, with a weak D call TRBD1 (5 bases). This chain's CDR3 is CAISLQENQPQHF. The CDR3 DNA follows: TGTGCCATCAGTCTACAGGAGAATCAGCCCCAGCATTTT.